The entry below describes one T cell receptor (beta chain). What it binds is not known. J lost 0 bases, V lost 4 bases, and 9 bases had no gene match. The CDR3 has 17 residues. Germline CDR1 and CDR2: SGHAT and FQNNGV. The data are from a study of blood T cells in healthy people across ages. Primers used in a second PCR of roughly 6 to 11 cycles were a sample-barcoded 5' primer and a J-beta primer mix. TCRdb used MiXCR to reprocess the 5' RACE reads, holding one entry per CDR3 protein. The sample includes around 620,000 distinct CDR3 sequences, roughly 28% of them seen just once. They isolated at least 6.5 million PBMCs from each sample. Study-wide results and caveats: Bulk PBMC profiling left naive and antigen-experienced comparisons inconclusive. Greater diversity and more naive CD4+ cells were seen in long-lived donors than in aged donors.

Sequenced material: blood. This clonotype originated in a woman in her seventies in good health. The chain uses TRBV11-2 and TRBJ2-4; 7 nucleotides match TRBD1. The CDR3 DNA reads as TGTGCCAGCAGCTCCATTAAGGGGGCCCTAGCCAAAAACATTCAGTACTTC. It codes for CASSSIKGALAKNIQYF.